This T cell receptor beta chain was sequenced for a study of T-cell memory formation after mild COVID-19. Looking at the study overall: Most TCR clusters belonged to a single donor. Study results and caveats: The authors did not confirm SARS-CoV-2 specificity of second-wave clones peaking day 37. The CD4+ clones that contracted clustered mainly within CM and EM, and the CD8+ clones concentrated in EMRA.

This clonotype has a single count. Its antigen is currently unknown. The CDR3 is 17 residues long. V was pared by 6 bases and J by 6 bases, with 8 bases of the junction left unmatched. Germline CDR1 is SGDLS and CDR2 is YYNGEE. With constant-segment primers, 5'RACE yielded cDNA libraries of TCR alpha and TCR beta that carried sample barcodes and UMIs. TCRdb fed the 5' RACE reads into MiXCR, producing one record per CDR3 protein. This table holds just under 550,000 distinct CDR3 sequences, approximately 20% found once. Sequenced input: PBMCs or a T cell subset sorted from them (not recorded which). The chain combines TRBV9 with TRBJ2-2, with TRBD2 matching 16 bases. The TCR originated in an adult woman who had mild COVID-19 (a few samples of this study predate the infection). Cell type and time point are not known. This CDR3 reads CASTSTGTSGGAGELFF. CDR3 bases: TGTGCCAGCACTTCAACCGGGACTAGCGGGGGGGCCGGGGAGCTGTTTTTT.